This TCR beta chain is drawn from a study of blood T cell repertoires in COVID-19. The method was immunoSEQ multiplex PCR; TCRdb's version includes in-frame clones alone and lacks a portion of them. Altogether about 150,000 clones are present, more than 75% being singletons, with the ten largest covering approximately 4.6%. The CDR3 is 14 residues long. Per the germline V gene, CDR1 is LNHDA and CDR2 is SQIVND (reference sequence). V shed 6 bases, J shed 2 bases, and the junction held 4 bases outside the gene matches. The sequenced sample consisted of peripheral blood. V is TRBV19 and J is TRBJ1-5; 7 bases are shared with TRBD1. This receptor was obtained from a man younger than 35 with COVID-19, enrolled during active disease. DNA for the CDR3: TGTGCCAGTAGGAACAGGGGTGGCAATCAGCCCCAGCATTTT. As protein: CASRNRGGNQPQHF.